This entry concerns a single TCR beta chain. Its antigen remains unidentified. Stated time point: patch test 3, about 24 weeks after DPC sensitization. This sample's treatment: therapeutic diphenylcyclopropenone sensitization with weekly scalp DPC. TCRdb reanalysed the RACE reads using MiXCR and keeps one entry per CDR3 protein. Of roughly 100,000 distinct CDR3 sequences listed, 30% to 35% are singletons. Germline V gene sequence: CDR1 LGHDT, CDR2 YNNKEL (reference sequence). The CDR3 runs 15 residues. Trimming pared 0 bases from V and 6 bases from J, leaving 11 bases between. This specimen belongs to a study of human T cells and chemical hapten exposure. Findings of the study overall: The study found expanded TCRs formed significantly more large CDR3 similarity clusters than controls.

The sequence derives from a man between 40 and 49 years old with alopecia areata. Some clones in this sample may be carry-over from other donors' samples. The chain joins TRBV3-1 to TRBJ1-4; D perhaps matches TRBD1 (5 bases). Sample: whole blood, taken in connection with sensitization to the hapten diphenylcyclopropenone (DPC). CDR3 region: CASSQDSRAHEKLFF. Written as DNA, the CDR3 is TGTGCCAGCAGCCAAGATTCCAGGGCTCATGAAAAACTGTTTTTT.